What follows are 22 T cell receptor beta chains derived from one specimen sequenced in a study of T cell responses to AZD1222 COVID-19 vaccine. TCRdb's copy holds only in-frame clones and misses some; the assay was immunoSEQ multiplex PCR. In the table there are 150,000 to 200,000 clones, 90% of which are singletons. The sequencing used peripheral blood, collected on day 0 of AZD1222 vaccination. The receptors originated from an adult in good health.

This clone was observed once. Here the CDR3 reads CASSLDAIGIYGYTF. CDR3 nucleotide sequence: TGTGCCAGCAGCTTGGACGCTATTGGTATCTATGGCTACACCTTC. V usage is TRBV5-8 and J usage is TRBJ1-2; D remains ambiguous. The germline V gene encodes CDR1 SGHTS and CDR2 YDEGEE. The CDR3 totals 15 residues. V was clipped by 0 bases and J by 4 bases, with 13 bases between them. The whole variable domain, remainder taken from reference TRBV5-8 and TRBJ1-2, is EAGVTQSPTHLIKTRGQQATLRCSPISGHTSVYWYQQALGLGLQFLLWYDEGEERNRGNFPPRFSGRQFPNYSSELNVNALELEDSALYLCASSLDAIGIYGYTFGSGTRLTVV.

This chain links TRBV4-1 with TRBJ2-2; 13 positions match TRBD2. The CDR3 length is 18 residues. Trimming at V came to 5 bases and at J to 2 bases, leaving 8 bases not matched to a gene. The germline V gene encodes CDR1 MGHRA and CDR2 YSYEKL. CDR3 DNA sequence: TGCGCCAGCAGCGGAAGGACTAGCGGGGGCCATAACACCGGGGAGCTGTTTTTT. It codes for CASSGRTSGGHNTGELFF.

The chain carries TRBV27 and TRBJ2-7, with 13 nucleotides matching TRBD2. Germline assignment: CDR1 MNHEY and CDR2 SMNVEV (reference sequence). The CDR3 totals 18 residues. With 5 bases clipped from V and 0 bases from J, the junction kept 10 bases outside the gene matches. Here the CDR3 reads CASSPRTSGGPSSYEQYF. The CDR3 bases are TGTGCCAGCAGTCCTAGGACTAGCGGGGGCCCTAGCTCCTACGAGCAGTACTTC.

The chain is built from TRBV11-2 and TRBJ2-1; D gene uncertain. The CDR3 runs to 12 residues. V was clipped by 3 bases and J by 13 bases, with 13 bases between them. Germline CDR1 and CDR2: SGHAT and FQNNGV. The CDR3 region is CASSFQEGPQFF. In nucleotides, the CDR3 is TGTGCCAGCAGCTTTCAAGAAGGGCCCCAGTTCTTC.

This clone was recorded only once. The J gene is TRBJ2-7, the V gene TRBV9; 7 nucleotides line up with TRBD1. V gave up 3 bases and J gave up 3 bases; unmatched junction bases: 3. Germline V gives CDR1 SGDLS, CDR2 YYNGEE. The CDR3 spans 13 residues. DNA of the CDR3: TGTGCCAGCAGCGAGGGACAGCTCTACGAGCAGTACTTC. Translated, it gives CASSEGQLYEQYF. The complete variable domain, with remaining parts taken from reference TRBV9 and TRBJ2-7, reads DSGVTQTPKHLITATGQRVTLRCSPRSGDLSVYWYQQSLDQGLQFLIQYYNGEERAKGNILERFSAQQFPDLHSELNLSSLELGDSALYFCASSEGQLYEQYFGPGTRLTVT.

This clone was detected once. The CDR3 protein is CASSEKGAGLVSGNTIYF. CDR3 nucleotide sequence: TGTGCCAGCAGTGAAAAGGGGGCAGGGTTGGTCTCTGGAAACACCATATATTTT. V is TRBV6-1 and J is TRBJ1-3, with TRBD1 identical over 7 bases. V was pared by 2 bases and J by 0 bases, with 10 bases of the junction left unmatched. CDR3 length equals 18 residues. The V gene's germline CDR1 is MNHNS and CDR2 SASEGT.

The V call is TRBV6-5, the J call TRBJ1-5, with 10 bases that match TRBD1. This CDR3 is 15 amino acids long. V shed 7 bases and J 6 bases; nucleotides not matched to a gene: 9. Germline CDR1 is MNHEY and CDR2 is SVGAGI. CDR3 coding DNA: TGTGCCAGCAACCGACAGGGGGCGCTTGCTCAGCCCCAGCATTTT. It encodes CASNRQGALAQPQHF.

This chain uses TRBV6-2 or TRBV6-3 with TRBJ2-7; 8 bases map to TRBD2. This CDR3 contains 18 residues. The J segment lost 2 bases and the V segment lost 2 bases, leaving 14 bases of the junction unmatched. Germline values: CDR1 MNHEY, CDR2 SVGEGT. The CDR3 here is CASSYRSRGTSDPYEQYF. As DNA, the CDR3 is TGTGCCAGCAGTTACAGAAGTCGCGGGACTAGTGATCCCTACGAGCAGTACTTC.

This clone was seen a handful of times. The V call is TRBV7-2, the J call TRBJ1-5; 8 bases are a match to TRBD1. The CDR3 covers 15 residues. CDR1 and CDR2 from the germline V gene are SGHTA and FQGNSA. V lost 2 bases and J lost 2; bases outside the gene matches: 2. The CDR3 DNA sequence: TGTGCCAGCAGCTTACAACAGGGGGGCAATCAGCCCCAGCATTTT. Residues: CASSLQQGGNQPQHF.

The V call is TRBV19, the J call TRBJ1-2, with a possible D match to TRBD1 (6 bases). Trimming shortened V by 7 bases and J by 6 bases, and 21 bases separated the two germline ends. The CDR3 is 15 amino acids. Germline CDR1 and CDR2: LNHDA and SQIVND (reference sequence). The CDR3 loop is CASTPTGAGRDGYTF. Here the CDR3 DNA reads TGTGCCAGTACCCCCACGGGGGCAGGGAGGGATGGCTACACCTTC.

This chain links TRBV9 with TRBJ2-7; D not resolved. V was cut by 0 bases and J by 7 bases, with 11 bases left in between. This CDR3 is built from 13 residues. Per the germline V gene, CDR1 is SGDLS and CDR2 is YYNGEE. In DNA form, the CDR3 reads TGTGCCAGCAGCGTAGGGTTAGTGAGTGAGCAGTACTTC. It codes for CASSVGLVSEQYF.

The V and J genes are TRBV29-1 and TRBJ1-1; D unclear. Trimming took 6 bases from V and 1 from J, leaving 12 bases between them. This CDR3 is 13 amino acids long. Looked up from germline, CDR1 is SQVTM and CDR2 is ANQGSEA. The chain's CDR3 is CSVALGANTEAFF. Written as DNA, the CDR3 is TGCAGCGTGGCCCTCGGAGCGAACACTGAAGCTTTCTTT.

V gene TRBV29-1 combines with J gene TRBJ2-1; 9 bases match TRBD2. CDR1 is SQVTM and CDR2 is ANQGSEA in the germline V gene. J lost 9 bases, V lost 5 bases, and 8 bases had no gene match. The CDR3 covers 13 residues. The CDR3 nucleotides are TGCAGCGTTCGCGGGGGGGCTCCCCGTGAGCAGTTCTTC. It translates to CSVRGGAPREQFF.

V is TRBV5-1 and J is TRBJ1-4; 8 bases fit TRBD1. Germline assignment: CDR1 SGHRS and CDR2 YFSETQ. CDR3 length: 14 amino acids. Trimming cost V 3 bases and J 5 bases; bases outside gene matches: 3. CDR3 amino acids: CASSSDRGNEKLFF. In DNA, the CDR3 is TGCGCCAGCAGCTCAGACAGGGGCAATGAAAAACTGTTTTTT. Supplemented by reference TRBV5-1 and TRBJ1-4, the full variable domain reads KAGVTQTPRYLIKTRGQQVTLSCSPISGHRSVSWYQQTPGQGLQFLFEYFSETQRNKGNFPGRFSGRQFSNSRSEMNVSTLELGDSALYLCASSSDRGNEKLFFGSGTQLSVL.

The J gene is TRBJ1-2, the V gene TRBV18; D is unclear. The CDR3 length is 15 residues. Germline V gene lookup returns CDR1 KGHSH and CDR2 LQKENI. V was clipped by 3 bases and J by 4 bases, with 15 bases between them. CDR3 sequence (DNA): TGTGCCAGCTCACCGGGTCGATTAGGACCCTATGGCTACACCTTC. Its translation is CASSPGRLGPYGYTF. Variable domain in full (rest from reference TRBV18 and TRBJ1-2): NAGVMQNPRHLVRRRGQEARLRCSPMKGHSHVYWYRQLPEEGLKFMVYLQKENIIDESGMPKERFSAEFPKEGPSILRIQQVVRGDSAAYFCASSPGRLGPYGYTFGSGTRLTVV.

This clone was observed a single time. This rearrangement joins TRBV7-6 to TRBJ2-1; 8 nucleotides agree with TRBD2. Germline V gives CDR1 SGHVS, CDR2 FNYEAQ. The CDR3 sequence is 16 residues long. V shed 5 bases, J shed 3 bases, and the junction held 9 bases outside the gene matches. The CDR3 DNA sequence: TGTGCCAGCAGCCCCCCGGGGGGGAGATTCTACAATGAGCAGTTCTTC. Its protein is CASSPPGGRFYNEQFF. The full variable domain, with the rest looked up from reference TRBV7-6 and TRBJ2-1, is GAGVSQSPRYKVTKRGQDVALRCDPISGHVSLYWYRQALGQGPEFLTYFNYEAQQDKSGLPNDRFSAERPEGSISTLTIQRTEQRDSAMYRCASSPPGGRFYNEQFFGPGTRLTVL.

The chain joins TRBV7-9 to TRBJ1-2; tentative D call: TRBD1 (5 bases). This CDR3 comprises 14 residues. Between the trimmed V and J ends, which lost 5 bases and 3 bases, there was a span of 13 bases. The germline V gene has CDR1 SEHNR and CDR2 FQNEAQ (reference sequence). The CDR3 region is CASSPPGRDYGYTF. DNA for the CDR3: TGTGCCAGCAGCCCTCCGGGACGGGACTATGGCTACACCTTC.

CDR3 loop: CASTGQGIYGYTF. The CDR3, as DNA: TGTGCCAGCACCGGACAGGGCATCTATGGCTACACCTTC. This sequence joins TRBV2 and TRBJ1-2; TRBD1 matches at 8 bases. J lost 4 bases, V lost 7 bases, and 5 bases had no gene match. Germline CDR1 is SNHLY and CDR2 is FYNNEI. This CDR3 region has 13 residues. The entire variable domain, with the rest obtained from reference TRBV2 and TRBJ1-2, is as follows: EPEVTQTPSHQVTQMGQEVILRCVPISNHLYFYWYRQILGQKVEFLVSFYNNEISEKSEIFDDQFSVERPDGSNFTLKIRSTKLEDSAMYFCASTGQGIYGYTFGSGTRLTVV.

V and J are TRBV5-6 and TRBJ1-1; no reliable D call. Germline-derived CDR1 and CDR2 are SGHDT and YYEEEE. The ends were cut back, 2 bases at V and 0 bases at J, with 11 bases in the middle. The CDR3 runs 15 residues. The CDR3 loop is CASSLGGNLNTEAFF. In DNA form, the CDR3 reads TGTGCCAGCAGCTTAGGCGGAAACTTGAACACTGAAGCTTTCTTT.

The chain links TRBV7-3 to TRBJ2-1, with D perhaps matching TRBD1 (7 bases). Germline values: CDR1 SGHTA, CDR2 FQGTGA. The ends were cut back, 5 bases at V and 10 bases at J, with 12 bases in the middle. The CDR3 totals 12 residues. As DNA, the CDR3 is TGTGCCAGCAGCGCCAGGGGGGCCGAGCAGTTCTTC. It encodes CASSARGAEQFF. The full variable domain, its missing parts supplied by reference TRBV7-3 and TRBJ2-1, is GAGVSQTPSNKVTEKGKYVELRCDPISGHTALYWYRQSLGQGPEFLIYFQGTGAADDSGLPNDRFFAVRPEGSVSTLKIQRTERGDSAVYLCASSARGAEQFFGPGTRLTVL.

The chain combines TRBV7-2 with TRBJ2-5, with 7 nucleotides matching TRBD1. The CDR3 contains 14 residues. From germline, CDR1 is SGHTA and CDR2 FQGNSA. J was trimmed by 3 bases and V by 5 bases; bases with no gene match: 6. CDR3 DNA sequence: TGTGCCAGCAGCCGGACAGGAGGAGAAGAGACCCAGTACTTC. Its protein is CASSRTGGEETQYF.

V and J are TRBV29-1 and TRBJ1-2; weak D call: TRBD1 (5 bases). The V and J ends lost 0 bases and 9 bases respectively, with 14 bases between them. The CDR3 has 13 amino acids. Germline CDR1 and CDR2: SQVTM and ANQGSEA. Here the CDR3 DNA reads TGCAGCGTTGAAGATCTAGAGGGGAGTAGCTACACCTTC. Translation gives CSVEDLEGSSYTF.